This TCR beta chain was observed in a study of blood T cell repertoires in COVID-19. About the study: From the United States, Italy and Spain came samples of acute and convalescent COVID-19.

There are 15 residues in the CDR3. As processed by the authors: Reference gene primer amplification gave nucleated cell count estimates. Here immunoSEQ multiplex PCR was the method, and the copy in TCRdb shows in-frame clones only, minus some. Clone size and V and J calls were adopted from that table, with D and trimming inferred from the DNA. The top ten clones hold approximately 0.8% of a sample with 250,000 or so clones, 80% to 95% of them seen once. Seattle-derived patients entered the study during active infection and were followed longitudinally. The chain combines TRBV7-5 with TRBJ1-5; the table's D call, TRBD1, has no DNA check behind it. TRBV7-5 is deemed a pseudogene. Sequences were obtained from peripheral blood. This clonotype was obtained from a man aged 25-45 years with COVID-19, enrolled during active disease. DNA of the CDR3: TGTGTCAGAAGCTCCTCAGGGTACAGCAATCAGCCCCAGCATTTT. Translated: CVRSSSGYSNQPQHF.